Listed here are 18 T cell receptor beta chains from one sample, sequenced in a study of T-cell memory formation after mild COVID-19. One entry per CDR3 protein results from TCRdb running MiXCR on the 5' RACE reads. This table holds over 450,000 distinct CDR3 sequences, about a fifth found once. The sample was PBMCs or a T cell subset sorted from them (not recorded which). These receptors all come from an adult woman who had mild COVID-19 (a few samples of this study predate the infection). Cell type and time point are not known.

In its sample, this clonotype was seen a few times. J is TRBJ2-2 and V is TRBV29-1; the match to TRBD2 covers 9 bases. This CDR3 is 14 amino acids long. The trim removed 7 bases at V and 5 bases at J, leaving 8 bases unmatched. CDR1 is SQVTM and CDR2 is ANQGSEA in the germline V gene. In nucleotides, the CDR3 is TGCAGCGCCGTAGCGGGAGTAGAGACCGGGGAGCTGTTTTTT. It codes for CSAVAGVETGELFF.

This clonotype came up a few times. The rearrangement joins TRBV20-1 to TRBJ2-2, with TRBD1 matching 9 bases. Germline V lookup: CDR1 DFQATT, CDR2 SNEGSKA (reference sequence). The CDR3 is made up of 15 amino acids. The V gene end was trimmed by 5 bases and the J gene end by 5 bases; junction bases not matched to a gene: 9. The CDR3 DNA sequence: TGCAGTGCTCTAACAGGGGGCCGTGGGACCGGGGAGCTGTTTTTT. Its protein is CSALTGGRGTGELFF.

V usage is TRBV20-1 and J usage is TRBJ2-1; 9 bases line up with TRBD1. V dropped 6 bases and J dropped 7; count of bases not matched to a gene: 13. The CDR3 has 15 residues. Germline values: CDR1 DFQATT, CDR2 SNEGSKA (reference sequence). Written as DNA, the CDR3 is TGCAGTGCCCGCGCCTTCGACAGGGGGGGGAATGAGCAGTTCTTC. It codes for CSARAFDRGGNEQFF.

A few counts support this clonotype. This rearrangement joins TRBV11-3 to TRBJ2-7; no clear D. This CDR3 is built from 14 residues. V shed 3 bases and J shed 0 bases, with 9 bases lying between them. CDR1 SGHNT and CDR2 YENEEA come from the germline V gene. CDR3: CASSFHQGSYEQYF. The CDR3 DNA reads TGTGCCAGCAGCTTCCACCAAGGCTCCTACGAGCAGTACTTC.

The V and J genes are TRBV6-5 and TRBJ2-5, with D perhaps being TRBD1 or TRBD2 (5 bases each). The V and J ends lost 5 bases and 4 bases respectively, with 14 bases between them. This CDR3 spans 14 amino acids. Germline V gene lookup returns CDR1 MNHEY and CDR2 SVGAGI. The CDR3 is CASSRTQGIETQYF. CDR3 nucleotide sequence: TGTGCCAGCAGTCGGACTCAGGGTATAGAGACCCAGTACTTC.

The rearrangement joins TRBV7-9 to TRBJ2-7, with a tentative D call TRBD1 (7 bases). Germline values: CDR1 SEHNR, CDR2 FQNEAQ (reference sequence). Trimming pared 2 bases from V and 1 base from J, leaving 15 bases between. The CDR3 is 16 residues long. This CDR3 is CASSLSGGIVSYEQYF. In nucleotides, the CDR3 is TGTGCCAGCAGCTTATCAGGGGGGATAGTATCCTACGAGCAGTACTTC. The variable domain in full, completed from reference TRBV7-9 and TRBJ2-7, reads DTGVSQNPRHKITKRGQNVTFRCDPISEHNRLYWYRQTLGQGPEFLTYFQNEAQLEKSRLLSDRFSAERPKGSFSTLEIQRTEQGDSAMYLCASSLSGGIVSYEQYFGPGTRLTVT.

At least ten counts were recorded for this clonotype. The chain has TRBV6-1 and TRBJ2-1; D unresolved. Germline CDR1 MNHNS, CDR2 SASEGT. The CDR3 extends over 14 amino acids. V was clipped by 3 bases and J by 2 bases, with 8 bases between them. The CDR3 spells CASSDYLAYNEQFF. CDR3 in DNA: TGTGCCAGCAGTGACTATCTCGCCTACAATGAGCAGTTCTTC.

This clonotype was counted a few times. The chain links TRBV10-3 to TRBJ2-7, with D possibly being TRBD1 (7 bases). The germline V and J ends were trimmed by 0 bases and 4 bases, with 16 bases remaining between them. The length of the CDR3 is 16 residues. Germline values: CDR1 ENHRY, CDR2 SYGVKD. CDR3 in amino acids: CAISESLGAGGYEQYF. The CDR3 nucleotides are TGTGCCATCAGTGAGTCGCTCGGGGCAGGGGGGTACGAGCAGTACTTC.

This clonotype has more than one count but fewer than ten. The chain is built from TRBV7-2 and TRBJ2-3; D may be TRBD2 (6 bases). V gave up 5 bases and J gave up 6 bases, with 15 bases separating them. Germline CDR1 reads SGHTA; CDR2 reads FQGNSA. The CDR3 totals 14 residues. CDR3 protein: CASSRESSTDTQYF. The DNA of the CDR3 is TGTGCCAGCAGCCGGGAGTCTAGTACTGATACGCAGTATTTT.

This clonotype was detected only a few times. The chain is built from TRBV28 and TRBJ1-1; no firm D call. Per the germline V gene, CDR1 is MDHEN and CDR2 is SYDVKM. The CDR3 extends over 13 amino acids. The CDR3, as DNA: TGTGCTTGTTTCCAACCGGGCACCCTTGAAGCTTTCTTT. Translation gives CACFQPGTLEAFF.

This clonotype came up a few times. The CDR3 coding sequence is TGCAGTGCCCCGGGGGGGGGCCGTAATACTGAGCAGTTCTTC. Translation gives CSAPGGGRNTEQFF. The chain employs TRBV20-1 and TRBJ2-1; 8 nucleotides align to TRBD2. Germline CDR1 and CDR2: DFQATT and SNEGSKA (reference sequence). CDR3 length: 14 amino acids. V gave up 6 bases and J gave up 9 bases; unmatched junction bases: 13.

The table lists this clonotype with a few counts. The chain recombines TRBV7-2 with TRBJ1-2; 12 nucleotides align to TRBD1. J lost 8 bases, V lost 5 bases, and 9 bases had no gene match. Germline CDR1 is SGHTA and CDR2 is FQGNSA. This CDR3 is 15 amino acids long. CDR3 region: CASSPRDRGLSGYTF. The CDR3 DNA follows: TGTGCCAGCAGCCCCCGGGACAGGGGGCTCAGCGGCTACACCTTC.

This chain joins TRBV5-1 and TRBJ2-2; TRBD2 is a possible D gene (6 bases). This CDR3 has 17 amino acids. The germline V gene has CDR1 SGHRS and CDR2 YFSETQ. V was shortened by 3 bases and J by 0 bases, with 15 bases between the two germline ends. The chain's CDR3 is CASSSTRAGPNTGELFF. The CDR3 nucleotides read TGCGCCAGCAGCTCCACCCGGGCGGGGCCGAACACCGGGGAGCTGTTTTTT.

The CDR3 coding sequence is TGTGCCAGCAGCCAAGGGGGCGGGGCCACAGATACGCAGTATTTT. Residues: CASSQGGGATDTQYF. The V and J genes are TRBV4-2 and TRBJ2-3, with D perhaps TRBD2 (6 bases). V was clipped by 1 base and J by 2 bases, with 10 bases between them. The CDR3 is 15 residues long. Germline V gives CDR1 LGHNA, CDR2 YNFKEQ.

The genes are TRBV6-5 and TRBJ2-7; a weak D match, TRBD2 (5 bases). The germline V gene has CDR1 MNHEY and CDR2 SVGAGI. Between the trimmed V and J ends, which lost 6 bases and 3 bases, there was a span of 24 bases. CDR3 size: 17 residues. As DNA, the CDR3 is TGTGCCAGCAGCCACCCCCGTGGCGCTAGCAAGGTCTACGAGCAGTACTTC. Its translation: CASSHPRGASKVYEQYF.

The sample holds one count of this clonotype. V and J are TRBV12-3 or TRBV12-4 and TRBJ1-5, with TRBD1 identical over 7 bases. This CDR3 contains 16 residues. Germline trimming cut 5 bases from V and 1 base from J; bases unmatched to any gene: 8. The CDR3 protein is CASSARGRTSNQPQHF. As DNA, the CDR3 is TGTGCCAGCAGTGCCAGGGGGAGAACGAGCAATCAGCCCCAGCATTTT.

This clonotype was counted only a few times. For the CDR3, the DNA is TGCAGTGCTAGAGATATATGGGAGGCGAGCTCCTACGAGCAGTACTTC. It yields the protein CSARDIWEASSYEQYF. This rearrangement joins TRBV20-1 to TRBJ2-7; TRBD2 is a possible D gene (6 bases). This CDR3 comprises 16 residues. Per germline, CDR1 DFQATT and CDR2 SNEGSKA (reference sequence). Trimming shortened V by 0 bases and J by 0 bases, and 15 bases separated the two germline ends.

The chain joins TRBV4-2 to TRBJ2-1; TRBD2 agrees at 13 bases. Trimming took 7 bases from V and 7 from J; bases not matched to a gene: 4. This CDR3 has 14 residues. Germline V gives CDR1 LGHNA, CDR2 YNFKEQ. The CDR3 sequence is CASTGLAGENEQFF. DNA of the CDR3: TGTGCCAGCACCGGACTAGCGGGAGAGAATGAGCAGTTCTTC.